Listed below are T cell receptor beta chains from one sample, sequenced in a study of STAT5B mutations in CD4+ large granular lymphocyte leukemia. Clones were read by immunoSEQ multiplex PCR, and TCRdb kept only the in-frame ones, dropping some. The profile shows thousands of clones, around 92% of them singletons. The specimen was PBMCs. The receptors were sampled from a woman aged 70-85 years with CD4+ T-cell large granular lymphocyte leukemia. Both conserved end residues are part of each CDR3. A D gene is named only where the DNA matches it firmly. Expanded clones are given a class, and other clones once, few, many or no size at all.

size	V	D	length	J	CDR3	DNA
.	TRBV4-1	.	15	TRBJ1-1	CASSLAGTANTEAFF	TGCGCCAGCAGCCTAGCCGGGACGGCGAACACTGAAGCTTTCTTT
.	TRBV9	.	15	TRBJ1-4	CASSVEAGHNEKLFF	TGTGCCAGCAGCGTAGAGGCGGGTCATAATGAAAAACTGTTTTTT
.	TRBV2	TRBD1	13	TRBJ2-7	CASTRDRGDEQYF	TGTGCCAGCACCCGGGACAGGGGCGACGAGCAGTACTTC
once	TRBV7-9	.	15	TRBJ1-3	CASGETGLAGNTIYF	TGTGCCAGCGGCGAAACAGGGCTCGCTGGAAACACCATATATTTT
.	TRBV11-3	TRBD1	14	TRBJ1-1	CASSATGAHTEAFF	TGTGCCAGCAGCGCAACAGGGGCCCACACTGAAGCTTTCTTT
few	TRBV7-9	.	14	TRBJ1-6	CASSLPSVNSPLHF	TGTGCCAGCAGCTTACCCTCAGTTAATTCACCCCTCCACTTT
.	TRBV14	.	14	TRBJ1-2	CASSQGAMPLGYTF	TGTGCCAGCAGCCAAGGGGCGATGCCTCTTGGCTACACCTTC
.	TRBV7-3	TRBD1	13	TRBJ1-5	CASSKDRSQPQHF	TGTGCCAGCAGCAAGGACAGGAGCCAGCCCCAGCATTTT
.	TRBV28	.	13	TRBJ1-5	CASSPDSNQPQHF	TGTGCCAGCAGCCCGGACAGTAATCAGCCCCAGCATTTT
.	TRBV10-3	.	12	TRBJ2-5	CASRPGGETQYF	TGTGCCAGCCGTCCCGGTGGAGAGACCCAGTACTTC
.	TRBV7-2	.	14	TRBJ2-3	CASVSGASTDTQYF	TGTGCCAGCGTTAGTGGGGCTAGCACAGATACGCAGTATTTT
.	TRBV5-5	.	14	TRBJ1-1	CASSLALGTTEAFF	TGTGCCAGCAGCCTGGCTTTGGGGACCACTGAAGCTTTCTTT
.	TRBV19	TRBD1	14	TRBJ2-1	CASSISGGGEEQFF	TGTGCCAGTAGTATATCAGGGGGTGGCGAGGAGCAGTTCTTC